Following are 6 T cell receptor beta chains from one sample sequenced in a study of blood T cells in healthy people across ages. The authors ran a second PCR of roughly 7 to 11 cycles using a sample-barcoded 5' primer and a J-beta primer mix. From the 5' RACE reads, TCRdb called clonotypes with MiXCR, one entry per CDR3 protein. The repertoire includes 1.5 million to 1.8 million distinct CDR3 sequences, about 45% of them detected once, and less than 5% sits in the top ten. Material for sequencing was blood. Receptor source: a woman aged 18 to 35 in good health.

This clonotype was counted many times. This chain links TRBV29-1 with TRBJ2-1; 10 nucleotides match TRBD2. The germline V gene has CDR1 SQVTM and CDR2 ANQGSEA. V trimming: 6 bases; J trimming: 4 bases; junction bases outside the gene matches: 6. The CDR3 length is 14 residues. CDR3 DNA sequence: TGCAGCGTCCGAGCGGGGGGGATTTACAATGAGCAGTTCTTC. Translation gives CSVRAGGIYNEQFF.

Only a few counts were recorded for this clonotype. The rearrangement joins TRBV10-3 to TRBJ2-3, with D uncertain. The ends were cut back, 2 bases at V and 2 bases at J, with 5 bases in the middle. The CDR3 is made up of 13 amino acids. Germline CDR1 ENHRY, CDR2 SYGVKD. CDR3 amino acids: CAISEGTTDTQYF. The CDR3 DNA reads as TGTGCCATCAGTGAGGGCACCACAGATACGCAGTATTTT.

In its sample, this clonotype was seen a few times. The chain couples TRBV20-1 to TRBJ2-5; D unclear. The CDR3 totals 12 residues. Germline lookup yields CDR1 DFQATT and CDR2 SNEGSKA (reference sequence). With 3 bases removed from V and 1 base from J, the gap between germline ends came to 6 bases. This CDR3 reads CSASTGQETQYF. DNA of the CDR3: TGCAGTGCTAGTACTGGCCAAGAGACCCAGTACTTC.

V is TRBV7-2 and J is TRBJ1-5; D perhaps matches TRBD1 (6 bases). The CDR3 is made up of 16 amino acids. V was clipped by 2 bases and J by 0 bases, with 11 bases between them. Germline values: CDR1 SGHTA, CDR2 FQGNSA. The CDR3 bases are TGTGCCAGCAGCTTAAGGGTGACAGGTAGCAATCAGCCCCAGCATTTT. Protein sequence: CASSLRVTGSNQPQHF.

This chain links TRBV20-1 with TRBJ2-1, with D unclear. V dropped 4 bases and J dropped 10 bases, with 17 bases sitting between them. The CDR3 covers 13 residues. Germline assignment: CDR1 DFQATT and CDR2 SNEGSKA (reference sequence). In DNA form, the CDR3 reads TGCAGTGCTATGGGCGGAAACTTCCACGAGCAGTTCTTC. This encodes CSAMGGNFHEQFF.

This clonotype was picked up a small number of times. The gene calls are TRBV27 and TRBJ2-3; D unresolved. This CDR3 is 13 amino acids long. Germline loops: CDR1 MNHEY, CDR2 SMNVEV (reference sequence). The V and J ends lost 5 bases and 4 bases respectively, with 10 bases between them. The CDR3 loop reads CASSLTKPDTQYF. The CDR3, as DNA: TGTGCCAGCAGTCTAACTAAGCCAGATACGCAGTATTTT.